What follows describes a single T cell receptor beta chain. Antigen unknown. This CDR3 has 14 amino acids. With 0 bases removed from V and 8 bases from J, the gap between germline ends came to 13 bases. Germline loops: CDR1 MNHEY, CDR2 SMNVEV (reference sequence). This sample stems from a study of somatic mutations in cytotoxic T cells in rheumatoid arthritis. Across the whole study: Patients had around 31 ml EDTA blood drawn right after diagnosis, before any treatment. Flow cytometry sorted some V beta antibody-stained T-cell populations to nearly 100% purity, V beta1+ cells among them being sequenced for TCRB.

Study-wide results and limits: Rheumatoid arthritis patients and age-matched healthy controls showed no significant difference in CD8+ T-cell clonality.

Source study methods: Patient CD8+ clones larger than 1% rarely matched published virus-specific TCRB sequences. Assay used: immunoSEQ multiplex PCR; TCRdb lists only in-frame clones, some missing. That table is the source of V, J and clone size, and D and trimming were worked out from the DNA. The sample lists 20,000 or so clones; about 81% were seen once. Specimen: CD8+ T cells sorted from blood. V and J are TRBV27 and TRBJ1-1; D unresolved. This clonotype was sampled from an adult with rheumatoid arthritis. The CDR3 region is CASSLSGSGSEAFF. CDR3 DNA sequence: TGTGCCAGCAGTTTATCGGGATCCGGGTCAGAAGCTTTCTTT.